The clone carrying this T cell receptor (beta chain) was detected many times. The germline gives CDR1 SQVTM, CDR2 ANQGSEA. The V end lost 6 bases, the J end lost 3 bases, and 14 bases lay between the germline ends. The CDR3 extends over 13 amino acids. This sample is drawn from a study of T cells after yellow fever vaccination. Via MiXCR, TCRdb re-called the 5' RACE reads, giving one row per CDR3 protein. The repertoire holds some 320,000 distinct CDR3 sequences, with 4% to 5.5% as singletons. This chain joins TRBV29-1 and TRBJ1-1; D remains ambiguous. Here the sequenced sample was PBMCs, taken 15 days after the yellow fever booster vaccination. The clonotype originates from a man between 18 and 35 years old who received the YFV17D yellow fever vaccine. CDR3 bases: TGCAGCGTGGCAGGTCGCGTGGACACTGAAGCTTTCTTT. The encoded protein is CSVAGRVDTEAFF.